One and the same sample provided the 17 T cell receptor beta chains below, sequenced in a study of CD8 T cells in ankylosing spondylitis. TCRdb itself ran the 5' RACE reads through MiXCR, one entry per CDR3 protein. The table has roughly 260,000 distinct CDR3 sequences, around 19% seen once; the top ten hold roughly 8%. Source material: blood, either unsorted or a sorted T cell fraction (not recorded which). The receptors come from a male donor with ankylosing spondylitis or in good health (not recorded which).

In this sample, this clonotype turned up many times. This chain connects TRBV5-1 to TRBJ2-3; TRBD2 matches at 9 bases. V shed 0 bases, J shed 4 bases, and the junction held 0 bases outside the gene matches. Germline CDR1 SGHRS, CDR2 YFSETQ. This CDR3 contains 14 residues. DNA for the CDR3: TGCGCCAGCAGCTTGGGGACTAGCGCAGATACGCAGTATTTT. It encodes CASSLGTSADTQYF.

V and J are TRBV12-3 or TRBV12-4 and TRBJ2-3; 10 bases map to TRBD2. With 6 bases clipped from V and 6 bases from J, the junction kept 6 bases outside the gene matches. The CDR3 runs to 14 residues. The CDR3 coding sequence is TGTGCCAGCAGACTAGCGGGACTGGGGGATACGCAGTATTTT. Protein product: CASRLAGLGDTQYF.

This clonotype was seen a few times. The genes are TRBV12-3 or TRBV12-4 and TRBJ2-7; perhaps TRBD1 as D (6 bases). The CDR3 sequence is 24 residues long. V was clipped by 2 bases and J by 6 bases, with 44 bases between them. Written as DNA, the CDR3 is TGTGCCAGCAGTTTAACCCCCTTAGCTTTCCTGGACGGAGTATCAAGGGGGTATGAGTGCGAGCAGTACGTC. It translates to CASSLTPLAFLDGVSRGYECEQYV.

This clonotype was detected ten times or more. The V call is TRBV5-1, the J call TRBJ1-2; tentative D call: TRBD1 (6 bases). The V and J ends lost 4 bases and 3 bases respectively, with 10 bases between them. This CDR3 is built from 13 residues. Germline CDR1 and CDR2: SGHRS and YFSETQ. The CDR3 protein is CASSEQGDYGYTF. CDR3 bases: TGCGCCAGCAGCGAACAGGGAGACTATGGCTACACCTTC.

This clonotype came up many times. The chain links TRBV10-3 to TRBJ2-7; D ambiguous. The germline V and J ends were trimmed by 4 bases and 5 bases, with 9 bases remaining between them. Per germline, CDR1 ENHRY and CDR2 SYGVKD. This CDR3 has 12 amino acids. This CDR3 is CAISGNGNEQYV. The CDR3 DNA reads as TGTGCCATCAGTGGCAACGGCAACGAGCAGTACGTC.

In its sample, this clonotype was seen a few times. This chain connects TRBV28 to TRBJ1-1, with TRBD1 matching over 8 bases. The junction had 9 bases not matched to a gene; V was cut back by 8 bases and J by 1 base. The CDR3 runs to 15 residues. Germline V lookup: CDR1 MDHEN, CDR2 SYDVKM. The CDR3 DNA follows: TGTGCCAGCGCCGGGACAGGAGTTAAGAACACTGAAGCTTTCTTT. It is translated as CASAGTGVKNTEAFF.

This clonotype was counted many times. The rearrangement links TRBV12-3 or TRBV12-4 to TRBJ2-1, with D hard to call. V lost 5 bases to trimming and J lost 8 bases, with 7 bases between them. This CDR3 region has 11 residues. The CDR3 spells CASSPLDEQFF. In DNA form, the CDR3 reads TGTGCCAGCAGTCCTTTAGATGAGCAGTTCTTC.

This clonotype has just a few counts. The J gene is TRBJ2-3, the V gene TRBV29-1; 13 positions agree with TRBD2. V dropped 6 bases and J dropped 2; count of bases not matched to a gene: 2. From germline, CDR1 is SQVTM and CDR2 ANQGSEA. This CDR3 region has 14 residues. The CDR3 nucleotides read TGCAGCGTGGGACTAGCGGGGATCACAGATACGCAGTATTTT. Amino acid sequence: CSVGLAGITDTQYF.

Of note for this clonotype: One end of the junction varies from germline; a read error may be responsible. The chain couples TRBV18 to TRBJ2-1; TRBD1 might be the D (6 bases). This CDR3 contains 18 residues. Germline-derived CDR1 and CDR2 are KGHSH and LQKENI. CDR3 sequence (DNA): TGTGCCAGCGCACCACAGGGAATTTCCAAGGGCTCCTACAATGAGCAGTTCTTC. As protein: CASAPQGISKGSYNEQFF. Full variable domain (remainder filled in from reference TRBV18 and TRBJ2-1): NAGVMQNPRHLVRRRGQEARLRCSPMKGHSHVYWYRQLPEEGLKFMVYLQKENIIDESGMPKERFSAEFPKEGPSILRIQQVVRGDSAAYFCASAPQGISKGSYNEQFFGPGTRLTVL.

This clonotype was seen only a few times. V and J are TRBV5-1 and TRBJ2-1, with D uncertain. This CDR3 contains 12 residues. V shed 4 bases and J shed 6 bases, with 8 bases lying between them. Germline lookup yields CDR1 SGHRS and CDR2 YFSETQ. The CDR3 region has the DNA TGCGCCAGCAGCCTTCCCTCCAATGAGCAGTTCTTC. This translates into CASSLPSNEQFF.

The J gene is TRBJ2-5, the V gene TRBV7-6; perhaps TRBD2 as D (6 bases). The CDR3 length is 13 residues. Trimming took 3 bases from V and 3 from J, leaving 8 bases between them. The germline gives CDR1 SGHVS, CDR2 FNYEAQ. The CDR3 reads CASSFRGKETQYF. Written as DNA, the CDR3 is TGTGCCAGCAGCTTCCGGGGGAAAGAGACCCAGTACTTC.

The chain is built from TRBV4-2 and TRBJ1-3; TRBD1 might be the D (6 bases). The length of the CDR3 is 14 residues. CDR1 and CDR2 from the germline V gene are LGHNA and YNFKEQ. Trimming removed 1 base at V and 4 bases at J, with 8 bases between. In DNA form, the CDR3 reads TGTGCCAGCAGCCAAGCAGGGGACGGAAACACCATATATTTT. As protein: CASSQAGDGNTIYF.

This clonotype was seen a handful of times. The chain joins TRBV5-1 to TRBJ2-3; TRBD1 is a possible D gene (6 bases). The CDR3 is 15 amino acids. Germline V gene sequence: CDR1 SGHRS, CDR2 YFSETQ. Trimming shortened V by 0 bases and J by 3 bases, and 11 bases separated the two germline ends. The CDR3 reads CASSLGGTRTDTQYF. CDR3 sequence (DNA): TGCGCCAGCAGCTTGGGGGGGACAAGAACAGATACGCAGTATTTT.

J is TRBJ2-1 and V is TRBV7-2; 8 bases line up with TRBD2. This CDR3 comprises 15 residues. With V trimmed by 2 bases and J by 4 bases, 4 bases remained unmatched. The germline gives CDR1 SGHTA, CDR2 FQGNSA. CDR3 sequence reads: CASSLIIAGYNEQFF. The CDR3 DNA follows: TGTGCCAGCAGCTTAATAATAGCGGGGTACAATGAGCAGTTCTTC.

This clonotype was observed at least ten times. The rearrangement uses TRBV12-3 or TRBV12-4 and TRBJ1-5; TRBD1 agrees at 7 bases. The CDR3 spans 13 residues. Germline trimming cut 6 bases from V and 9 bases from J; bases unmatched to any gene: 8. CDR3: CASSRGDSLPQHF. The CDR3 region has the DNA TGTGCCAGCAGCCGAGGGGACAGCCTGCCCCAGCATTTT.

This clonotype has a handful of counts. This chain uses TRBV10-3 with TRBJ2-3; TRBD1 might be the D (6 bases). The CDR3 length is 14 residues. In germline, CDR1 is ENHRY, CDR2 SYGVKD. V was shortened by 6 bases and J by 6 bases, with 16 bases between the two germline ends. The CDR3 is CAISPVQGPDTQYF. The CDR3 bases are TGTGCCATCAGCCCAGTACAGGGCCCGGATACGCAGTATTTT.

The chain recombines TRBV7-2 with TRBJ1-3, with 8 bases lining up with TRBD1. Germline V gene sequence: CDR1 SGHTA, CDR2 FQGNSA. The CDR3 runs to 16 residues. The V segment lost 5 bases and the J segment 3 bases; nucleotides outside the gene matches: 9. CDR3: CASSTRTGQGGNTIYF. The CDR3 DNA reads as TGTGCCAGCAGCACTCGGACAGGACAGGGTGGAAACACCATATATTTT.